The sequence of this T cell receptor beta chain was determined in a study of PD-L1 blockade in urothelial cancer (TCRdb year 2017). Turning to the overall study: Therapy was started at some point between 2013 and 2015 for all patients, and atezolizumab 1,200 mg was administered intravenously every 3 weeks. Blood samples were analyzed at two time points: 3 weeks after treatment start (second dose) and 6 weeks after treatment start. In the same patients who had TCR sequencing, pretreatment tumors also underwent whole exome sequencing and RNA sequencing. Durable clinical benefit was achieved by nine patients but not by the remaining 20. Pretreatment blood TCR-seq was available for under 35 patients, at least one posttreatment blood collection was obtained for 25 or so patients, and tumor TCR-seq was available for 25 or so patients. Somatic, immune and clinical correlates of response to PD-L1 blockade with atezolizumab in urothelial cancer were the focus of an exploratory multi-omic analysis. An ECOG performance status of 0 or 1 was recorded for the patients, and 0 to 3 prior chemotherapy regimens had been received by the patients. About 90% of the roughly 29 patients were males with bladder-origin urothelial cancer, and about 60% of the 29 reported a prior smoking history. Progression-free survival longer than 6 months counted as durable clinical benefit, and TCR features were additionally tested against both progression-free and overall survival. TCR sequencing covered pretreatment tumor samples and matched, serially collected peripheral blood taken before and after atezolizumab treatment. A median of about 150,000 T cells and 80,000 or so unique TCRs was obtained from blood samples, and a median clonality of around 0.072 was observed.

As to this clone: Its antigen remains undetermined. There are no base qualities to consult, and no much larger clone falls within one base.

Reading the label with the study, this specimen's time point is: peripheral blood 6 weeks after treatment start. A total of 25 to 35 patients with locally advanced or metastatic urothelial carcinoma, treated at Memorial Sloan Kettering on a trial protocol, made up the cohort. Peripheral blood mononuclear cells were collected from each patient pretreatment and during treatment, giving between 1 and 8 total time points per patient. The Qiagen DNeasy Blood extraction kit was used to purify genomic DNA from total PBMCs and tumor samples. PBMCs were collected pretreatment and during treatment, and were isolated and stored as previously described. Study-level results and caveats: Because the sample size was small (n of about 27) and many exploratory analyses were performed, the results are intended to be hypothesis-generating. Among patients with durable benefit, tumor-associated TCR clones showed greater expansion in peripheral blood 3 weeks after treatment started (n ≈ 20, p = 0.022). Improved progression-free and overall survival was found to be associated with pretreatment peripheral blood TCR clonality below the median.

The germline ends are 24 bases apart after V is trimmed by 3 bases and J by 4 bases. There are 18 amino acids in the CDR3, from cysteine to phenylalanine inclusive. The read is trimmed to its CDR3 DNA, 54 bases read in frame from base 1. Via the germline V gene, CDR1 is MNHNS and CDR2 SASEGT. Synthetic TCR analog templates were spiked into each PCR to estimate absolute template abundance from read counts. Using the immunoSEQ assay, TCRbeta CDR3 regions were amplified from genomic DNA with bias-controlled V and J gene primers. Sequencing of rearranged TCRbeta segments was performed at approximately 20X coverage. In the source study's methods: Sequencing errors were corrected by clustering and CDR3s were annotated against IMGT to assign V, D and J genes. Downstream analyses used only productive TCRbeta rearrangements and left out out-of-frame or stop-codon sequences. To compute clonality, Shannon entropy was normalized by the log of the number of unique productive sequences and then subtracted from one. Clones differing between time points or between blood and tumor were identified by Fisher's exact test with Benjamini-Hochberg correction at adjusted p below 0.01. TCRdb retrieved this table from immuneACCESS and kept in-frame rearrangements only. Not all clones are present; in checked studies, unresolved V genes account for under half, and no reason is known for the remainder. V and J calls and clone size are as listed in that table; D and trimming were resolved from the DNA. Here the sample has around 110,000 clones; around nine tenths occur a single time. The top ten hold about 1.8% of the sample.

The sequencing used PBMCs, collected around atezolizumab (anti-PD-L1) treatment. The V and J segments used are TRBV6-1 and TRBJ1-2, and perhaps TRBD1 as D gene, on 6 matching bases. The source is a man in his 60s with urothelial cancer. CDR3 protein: CASSEGGPSIPRSYGYTF. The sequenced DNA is TGTGCCAGCAGTGAGGGGGGGCCTTCCATTCCTCGTTCCTATGGCTACACCTTC.